This T cell receptor (beta chain) was profiled in a study of OX40 agonist ivuxolimab in advanced cancers. Across the whole study: Patients received intravenous ivuxolimab every 2 weeks at 0.01 to 10 mg/kg. Three patients showed partial responses: one hepatocellular carcinoma and two cutaneous melanoma cases.

This CDR3 region has 17 residues. V was clipped by 5 bases and J by 4 bases; unmatched bases: 10. Per germline, CDR1 MDHEN and CDR2 SYDVKM. Libraries were prepared by immunoSEQ multiplex PCR; TCRdb keeps only in-frame clonotypes and omits some of them. The sample has roughly 100,000 clones, around 90% seen once. A history of autoimmune disease or systemic immunosuppression excluded patients. This specimen was CD4+ or CD8+ T cells sorted from blood, taken in a trial of the OX40 agonist ivuxolimab. The chain combines TRBV28 with TRBJ2-2, with 10 nucleotides matching TRBD1. The TCR was taken from an adult with an advanced solid tumor such as melanoma, head and neck, liver or kidney cancer. CDR3 bases: TGTGCCAGCAGTCACCCACCGGGACAGGGGTCCACCGGGGAGCTGTTTTTT. This sequence encodes CASSHPPGQGSTGELFF.